A single sample gave rise to the 17 T cell receptor beta chains below, sequenced in a study of cytomegalovirus exposure and HLA in healthy donors. 60 Vbeta and 13 Jbeta primers were used in PCR. The table came from immunoSEQ multiplex PCR; TCRdb's copy has only in-frame clones and leaves some out. The data show roughly 170,000 clones, approximately 80% seen once. Material for sequencing was PBMCs. The receptors were gathered from a man between 25 and 39 years old in good health and CMV-seronegative.

The genes are TRBV18 and TRBJ2-7; D possibly corresponds to TRBD1 (6 bases). Germline V gene data show CDR1 as KGHSH and CDR2 as LQKENI. V shed 2 bases and J shed 3 bases, with 11 bases lying between them. The CDR3 is 14 residues long. Here the CDR3 reads CASSPSDRNYEQYF. DNA of the CDR3: TGTGCCAGCTCACCATCAGACAGGAACTACGAGCAGTACTTC.

The chain has TRBV7-3 and TRBJ1-1; D uncertain. Trimming pared 1 base from V and 2 bases from J, leaving 8 bases between. The CDR3 has 14 amino acids. Germline lookup yields CDR1 SGHTA and CDR2 FQGTGA. This chain's CDR3 is CASSLMGRNTEAFF. CDR3 nucleotides: TGTGCCAGCAGCTTAATGGGCAGAAACACTGAAGCTTTCTTT.

This clone appeared a few times. V and J are TRBV7-6 and TRBJ1-1; 9 bases match TRBD1. V lost 3 bases and J lost 5; bases outside the gene matches: 4. From germline, CDR1 is SGHVS and CDR2 FNYEAQ. This CDR3 is built from 14 residues. CDR3: CASSFRDRVTEAFF. In nucleotides, the CDR3 is TGTGCCAGCAGCTTCCGGGACAGGGTGACTGAAGCTTTCTTT.

The V and J genes are TRBV4-1 and TRBJ2-5; 14 bases are shared with TRBD2. V lost 6 bases to trimming and J lost 2 bases; unmatched junction nucleotides: 8. The CDR3 runs 17 residues. In germline, CDR1 is MGHRA, CDR2 YSYEKL. CDR3 DNA: TGCGCCAGCAGTCTAGGGACTAGCGGGGGCATACAAGAGACCCAGTACTTC. Protein: CASSLGTSGGIQETQYF.

The J gene is TRBJ2-2, the V gene TRBV9; no clear D gene. The CDR3 sequence is 15 residues long. The V end was cut by 3 bases, the J end by 1 base, with 10 bases between. The germline gives CDR1 SGDLS, CDR2 YYNGEE. The CDR3 DNA sequence: TGTGCCAGCAGCGGAATTCGCGGGAACACCGGGGAGCTGTTTTTT. Amino acid sequence: CASSGIRGNTGELFF. Combining the CDR3 with reference TRBV9 and TRBJ2-2 gives the whole variable domain DSGVTQTPKHLITATGQRVTLRCSPRSGDLSVYWYQQSLDQGLQFLIQYYNGEERAKGNILERFSAQQFPDLHSELNLSSLELGDSALYFCASSGIRGNTGELFFGEGSRLTVL.

The genes are TRBV2 and TRBJ2-5; no definite D call. Trimming removed 3 bases from V and 7 bases from J, with 9 bases in between. The CDR3 loop spans 12 amino acids. The germline gives CDR1 SNHLY, CDR2 FYNNEI. The chain's CDR3 is CASSERWRTQYF. The CDR3 region has the DNA TGTGCCAGCAGTGAGCGGTGGAGGACCCAGTACTTC.

This clone was seen more than once but under ten times. V gene TRBV10-3 combines with J gene TRBJ2-3; D is perhaps TRBD2 (6 bases). Trimming stripped 6 bases from V and 5 bases from J, with 9 bases between. Germline V gene data show CDR1 as ENHRY and CDR2 as SYGVKD. The length of the CDR3 is 12 residues. The chain's CDR3 is CAIREEGDTQYF. The CDR3, as DNA: TGTGCCATCAGGGAGGAGGGAGATACGCAGTATTTT.

V is TRBV28 and J is TRBJ1-2; D uncertain. The CDR3 totals 12 residues. Trimming took off 5 bases at V and 7 bases at J, with 11 bases between the two ends. Germline V gene data show CDR1 as MDHEN and CDR2 as SYDVKM. The CDR3 here is CASSLQLVGYTF. For the CDR3, the DNA is TGTGCCAGCAGTCTCCAGTTGGTTGGCTACACCTTC.

The genes are TRBV5-1 and TRBJ2-3, with D hard to call. Per germline, CDR1 SGHRS and CDR2 YFSETQ. This CDR3 is built from 12 residues. V was trimmed by 1 base and J by 6 bases, leaving 6 bases between them. CDR3 nucleotides: TGCGCCAGCAGCTTGCAGTGGGATACGCAGTATTTT. It encodes CASSLQWDTQYF.

This clone came up a few times. The chain uses TRBV4-3 and TRBJ1-4; no clear D gene. Trimming shortened V by 4 bases and J by 5 bases, and 11 bases separated the two germline ends. CDR1 is LGHNA and CDR2 is YSLEER in the germline V gene. This CDR3 region has 14 residues. CDR3 nucleotides: TGCGCCAGCAGCCGGGAGAGCCGCAATGAAAAACTGTTTTTT. This encodes CASSRESRNEKLFF.

This rearrangement joins TRBV11-2 to TRBJ2-7; the match to TRBD1 covers 8 bases. The V and J ends lost 4 bases and 5 bases, in that order; junction bases with no gene match: 10. The germline CDR1 and CDR2 sequences are SGHAT and FQNNGV. The CDR3 runs 15 residues. CDR3 sequence (DNA): TGTGCCAGCAGCTCAGAGCGCGCAGGGGGCAACGAGCAGTACTTC. It specifies CASSSERAGGNEQYF.

This clone was seen a handful of times. This chain joins TRBV5-5 and TRBJ2-5; D unclear. CDR1 and CDR2 (germline): SGHKS, YYEKEE (reference sequence). The ends were cut back, 1 base at V and 0 bases at J, with 4 bases in the middle. CDR3 length equals 13 residues. CDR3 sequence: CASSLWHQETQYF. CDR3 bases: TGTGCCAGCAGCTTGTGGCACCAAGAGACCCAGTACTTC.

The V gene is TRBV6-5, the J gene TRBJ2-1, with 7 bases identical to TRBD1. V was clipped by 0 bases and J by 16 bases; unmatched bases: 12. The CDR3 runs 14 residues. The germline CDR1 and CDR2 sequences are MNHEY and SVGAGI. The DNA for the CDR3 is TGTGCCAGCAGTTACTCCTTCGACAGGGATTTAGCTTTCTTC. Its protein is CASSYSFDRDLAFF.

The V and J genes are TRBV5-1 and TRBJ1-2; a possible D gene is TRBD1 (6 bases). V was cut by 0 bases and J by 4 bases, with 13 bases left in between. Germline CDR1 is SGHRS and CDR2 is YFSETQ. This CDR3 spans 15 amino acids. This CDR3 reads CASSLEQGVLYGYTF. The CDR3 DNA follows: TGCGCCAGCAGCTTGGAACAGGGCGTTCTCTATGGCTACACCTTC.

This chain connects TRBV9 to TRBJ2-2; 9 bases map to TRBD2. Germline V gene sequence: CDR1 SGDLS, CDR2 YYNGEE. The CDR3 has 16 residues. V gave up 7 bases and J gave up 0 bases; unmatched junction bases: 7. The DNA for the CDR3 is TGTGCCAGCGGCAAGGGACTAGCCTCGAACACCGGGGAGCTGTTTTTT. Protein sequence: CASGKGLASNTGELFF.

This clone was observed once. V usage is TRBV28 and J usage is TRBJ2-5, with 13 nucleotides matching TRBD2. Looked up from germline, CDR1 is MDHEN and CDR2 is SYDVKM. This CDR3 is 16 amino acids long. The junction had 12 bases not matched to a gene; V was cut back by 1 base and J by 13 bases. CDR3 sequence reads: CASSLSRRTSGGRPYF. In nucleotides, the CDR3 is TGTGCCAGCAGTTTATCCCGTCGGACTAGCGGGGGCCGCCCGTACTTC. Drawing the rest from reference TRBV28 and TRBJ2-5, the complete variable domain is DVKVTQSSRYLVKRTGEKVFLECVQDMDHENMFWYRQDPGLGLRLIYFSYDVKMKEKGDIPEGYSVSREKKERFSLILESASTNQTSMYLCASSLSRRTSGGRPYFGPGTRLLVL.

V gene TRBV19 combines with J gene TRBJ1-1, with D uncertain. This CDR3 has 12 amino acids. The ends were cut back, 3 bases at V and 3 bases at J, with 5 bases in the middle. CDR1 is LNHDA, CDR2 SQIVND, per germline (reference sequence). The CDR3: CASSIPDTEAFF. CDR3 bases: TGTGCCAGTAGTATCCCTGACACTGAAGCTTTCTTT.